The clone carrying this TCR beta chain was observed at least ten times. The antigen remains unidentified. This sample was included in a study of response to subunit inactivated influenza vaccine. Study-wide results and limits: Authors suggested few new T cells are recruited by each seasonal influenza vaccination.

TCRdb reanalysed the RT-PCR reads using MiXCR and keeps one entry per CDR3 protein. This table holds fewer than 200,000 distinct CDR3 sequences, 7.5% to 10% found once. The length of the CDR3 is 14 residues. Trimming cost V 6 bases and J 7 bases, with 15 bases left between them. This receptor was identified in a man aged 45-65 years who received an inactivated influenza vaccine. The gene calls are TRBV12-3 or TRBV12-4 and TRBJ1-4, with a tentative D call TRBD1 (6 bases). Sequencing used non-naive T cells sorted from PBMCs, obtained on the day of vaccination. CDR3 sequence (DNA): TGTGCCAGCAGCCGGGACACCGGGGGTGAAAAACTGTTTTTT. This gives the protein CASSRDTGGEKLFF.